This TCR beta chain was documented in a study of Ad26.COV2.S vaccination and SARS-CoV-2 variants. Indicated treatment: about 20 received Ad26.COV2.S at low or high dose, single or two shots; about 5 received placebo; per-sample allocation not given. Collection of samples fell on day 63 after the first vaccine or placebo injection. Adults aged 18-55 years in Boston included the donor. Profiled with immunoSEQ multiplex PCR; TCRdb holds only in-frame clones, not every one. Among some 350,000 clones, roughly 85% were seen once, and the ten largest hold 2.5% to 3.5%. Germline values: CDR1 MNHEY, CDR2 SVGEGT. This CDR3 is 19 amino acids long. Trimming removed 6 bases from V and 0 bases from J; junction bases left unmatched: 16.

The sample consisted of peripheral blood, taken in a trial of Ad26.COV2.S vaccine versus placebo. This sequence originates from a person between 18 and 60 years old who received the Ad26.COV2.S COVID-19 vaccine or a placebo. The chain joins TRBV6-2 or TRBV6-3 to TRBJ2-2, with TRBD2 matching over 7 bases. The CDR3 sequence is CASSPVSGRVFANTGELFF. The CDR3, as DNA: TGTGCCAGCAGCCCTGTTAGCGGGCGTGTTTTCGCGAACACCGGGGAGCTGTTTTTT.